This T cell receptor beta chain was identified in a study of blood T cell repertoires in COVID-19. Study summary: Both acute and convalescent COVID-19 samples were obtained from the United States, Italy and Spain. Nucleic acid was either cDNA or gDNA, and it came from T cells, B-cell-depleted T cells, or PBMCs.

Germline V gene data show CDR1 as SGHTA and CDR2 as FQGNSA. The CDR3 loop spans 15 amino acids. V dropped 1 base and J dropped 10 bases, with 14 bases sitting between them. Under the authors' procedure: The assay estimated nucleated cells by amplifying reference gene primers. The protocol was immunoSEQ multiplex PCR, while the TCRdb copy is restricted to in-frame clones and leaves out a portion. For V, J and clone size, that table is used; D and trimming come from the DNA. The sample lists approximately 110,000 clones, approximately 85% occurring once. This clone was detected only once. J is TRBJ1-6 and V is TRBV7-2; D gene uncertain. The source of this sequence is a man aged 35-49 years with acute or convalescent COVID-19. Sequencing used peripheral blood. The chain's CDR3 is CASSLDRRSTSPLHF. The DNA of the CDR3 is TGTGCCAGCAGCTTAGATCGCCGCAGTACCTCACCCCTCCACTTT.